The rows below give T cell receptor beta chains drawn from one sample of a study of T cell responses to AZD1222 COVID-19 vaccine. The repertoire was sequenced with immunoSEQ multiplex PCR; TCRdb's copy has only in-frame clones and lacks some. Here the sample spans under 300,000 clones, approximately 93% being singletons. The sample in question was peripheral blood, obtained on day 0 of AZD1222 vaccination. The receptors shown here come from an adult in good health. The CDR3 runs from the conserved cysteine through the conserved F or W. A D gene is named only where the DNA matches it firmly. Some rows have no size entry. The others give once, few or many, or a class for an expanded clone.

NA TRBJ2-7 TRBV4-2 NA TGTGCCAGCAGCCGAGATACCAGTCAGTCCTACGAGCAGTACTTC CASSRDTSQSYEQYF
NA TRBJ1-2 TRBV7-2 NA TGTGCCAGCAGCTTAGGCTGGGCAGGGGTTAACTATGGCTACACCTTC CASSLGWAGVNYGYTF
once TRBJ1-1 TRBV27 NA TGTGCCAGCAGTTTATCTAGGGGGGAGTGGGACACTGAAGCTTTCTTT CASSLSRGEWDTEAFF
NA TRBJ2-1 TRBV14 TRBD2 TGTGCCAGCAGCCCCAGGACTAGCGGGGGCTACAATGAGCAGTTCTTC CASSPRTSGGYNEQFF
NA TRBJ2-2 TRBV15 NA TGTGCCACCAGCACAAGAGATCTCCCCGGGGAGCTGTTTTTT CATSTRDLPGELFF
NA TRBJ2-7 TRBV6-4 TRBD1 TGTGCCAGCAGCCTAGGACAGGGCTACGAGCAGTACTTC CASSLGQGYEQYF
NA TRBJ2-1 TRBV5-3 TRBD2 TGTGCCAGAAGCGGAAGACTAGCGGGAGTCAATGAGCAGTTCTTC CARSGRLAGVNEQFF
NA TRBJ2-1 TRBV7-9 TRBD2 TGTGCCAGCAGCCCACGGCCCGGACTAGCGGGAAACAACTACAATGAGCAGTTCTTC CASSPRPGLAGNNYNEQFF
NA TRBJ1-4 TRBV7-9 NA TGTGCCAGCAGCTTGGACAGTGTTAATGAAAAACTGTTTTTT CASSLDSVNEKLFF
NA TRBJ1-1 TRBV19 NA TGTGCCAGTAGTCGGAGGGGACTCTTGAACACTGAAGCTTTCTTT CASSRRGLLNTEAFF
few TRBJ2-7 TRBV4-2 NA TGTGCCAGCAGCCAAGGGATCGGAACGGGAGTTCCGAGGGAGCAGTACTTC CASSQGIGTGVPREQYF
NA TRBJ1-1 TRBV4-2 NA TGTGCCAGCAGCCGGGACGACAGGCCCAACACTGAAGCTTTCTTT CASSRDDRPNTEAFF
once TRBJ2-1 TRBV7-2 NA TGTGCCAGCCGAGGACTGAGCCGTGACAATGAGCAGTTCTTC CASRGLSRDNEQFF
NA TRBJ1-5 TRBV4-1 NA TGCGCCAGCAGCCATCTCCCCCCGGCCTTTGGCAGCAATCAGCCCCAGCATTTT CASSHLPPAFGSNQPQHF
NA TRBJ1-1 TRBV27 TRBD1 TGTGCCAGCAGTTTGAGGCCGGACAGGGTGGCTTTCTTT CASSLRPDRVAFF
once TRBJ1-6 TRBV2 NA TGTGCCAGCAGTGTAAGAATTTCAGATAATTCACCCCTCCACTTT CASSVRISDNSPLHF
NA TRBJ1-6 TRBV25-1 TRBD1 TGTGCCAGCAGCGAACCTGCGACAGGGATTTCACCCCTCCACTTT CASSEPATGISPLHF
NA TRBJ2-1 TRBV7-9 NA TGTGCCAGCAGCTTAAGGGCCTCCGTGGTAGGGCAGTTCTTC CASSLRASVVGQFF
NA TRBJ1-5 TRBV28 NA TGTGCCAGCAGTTTAGACCCCCCGGGCAGAGGTCAGCCCCAGCATTTT CASSLDPPGRGQPQHF
NA TRBJ2-3 TRBV7-9 NA TGTGCCAGCAGCTTAAGGTCTAGCGGCACAGATACGCAGTATTTT CASSLRSSGTDTQYF
NA TRBJ1-2 TRBV28 NA TGTGCCTCCGGGGACCCGAACTATGGCTACACCTTC CASGDPNYGYTF
NA TRBJ2-7 TRBV5-1 TRBD2 TGCGCCAGCAGCCCAGGGACTAGCGGCTACGAGCAGTACTTC CASSPGTSGYEQYF
NA TRBJ2-7 TRBV5-1 NA TGCGCCAGCAGCCCCCGGGGGAGCTCCTACGAGCAGTACTTC CASSPRGSSYEQYF
NA TRBJ2-7 TRBV6-2/TRBV6-3 TRBD2 TGTGCCAGCAGTCCCCGACTAGCGCGAAGGGAACCGGAGCAGTACTTC CASSPRLARREPEQYF
NA TRBJ2-5 TRBV7-6 TRBD2 TGTGCCAGCAGCTTAGCGCCGGTTCGACGCCTAGCGGGAGTAGAGACCCAGTACTTC CASSLAPVRRLAGVETQYF
NA TRBJ2-1 TRBV13 NA TGTGCCAGCAGCAACGGGAAGGGGGCCTACAATGAGCAGTTCTTC CASSNGKGAYNEQFF
NA TRBJ2-5 TRBV9 TRBD1 TGTGCCAGCAGCCTCAGACAGGGGGCGCCGCAAGAGACCCAGTACTTC CASSLRQGAPQETQYF
NA TRBJ2-2 TRBV28 NA TGTGCCAGCAGTTTAGCGGGAAACACCGGGGAGCTGTTTTTT CASSLAGNTGELFF
NA TRBJ2-7 TRBV29-1 NA TGCAGCGTTGGAGGGCAGGACTACGAGCAGTACTTC CSVGGQDYEQYF
once TRBJ1-5 TRBV15 TRBD1 TGTGCCACCAACAGGGGACGCAATCAGCCCCAGCATTTT CATNRGRNQPQHF
NA TRBJ1-1 TRBV3-1/TRBV3-2 NA TGTGCCAGCAGCCAGGTAACGCACCACGGGGGGACTGAAGCTTTCTTT CASSQVTHHGGTEAFF
NA TRBJ2-1 TRBV28 TRBD2 TGTGCCAGCAGTTTAGCTAGCGGGAGGCTCCTCTCCTACAATGAGCAGTTCTTC CASSLASGRLLSYNEQFF
NA TRBJ1-2 TRBV10-3 NA TGTGCCATCAGGGGACTTTCCCCGGGAAATGGCTACACCTTC CAIRGLSPGNGYTF
NA TRBJ1-2 TRBV5-1 NA TGCGCCAGCAGCACCGGGACGTTCTATGGCTACACCTTC CASSTGTFYGYTF
NA TRBJ2-7 TRBV5-1 NA TGCGCCAGCAGCTTGGGACTTCAACAGGACGAGCAGTACTTC CASSLGLQQDEQYF
NA TRBJ2-7 TRBV6-6 TRBD1 TGTGCCAGCAGCAAAGGGGACAGTTTTTACGAGCAGTACTTC CASSKGDSFYEQYF
NA TRBJ1-3 TRBV18 NA TGTGCCAGCTCACCTGGGGTCTCTGGAAACACCATATATTTT CASSPGVSGNTIYF
NA TRBJ2-3 TRBV28 NA TGTGCCAGCAATGCGGGGGGACAGAGAGGAGATACGCAGTATTTT CASNAGGQRGDTQYF
NA TRBJ1-1 TRBV15 TRBD1 TGTGCCACCAGCAGAGGAGGACAGGGGGGAACTGAAGCTTTCTTT CATSRGGQGGTEAFF
once TRBJ2-1 TRBV7-9 NA TGTGCCAGCAGCCCTGGGTCTAGCCGGGACAATGAGCAGTTCTTC CASSPGSSRDNEQFF
NA TRBJ1-4 TRBV15 TRBD1 TGTGCCACCAGCAGAGATCTGACAGGGGAAAAACTGTTTTTT CATSRDLTGEKLFF